This is a list of T cell receptor beta chains from one sample in a study of cytomegalovirus exposure and HLA in healthy donors. Profiling relied on immunoSEQ multiplex PCR, and the TCRdb table lists in-frame clones only, not all of them. The sample yields roughly 98,000 clones, approximately 88% seen once. Material for sequencing was PBMCs. The origin of the receptors is a woman aged 25 to 39 in good health and CMV-seronegative. CDR3s include the opening cysteine and the closing phenylalanine or tryptophan. D genes are given only for firm matches. Rows may omit the clone size; those that give it use once, few, many or a size class.

TRBV4-1	-	TRBJ2-1	TRBD1	TGCGCCAGCAGCCCCTGGGAGAGGACAGGGGGCTACAATGAGCAGTTCTTC	CASSPWERTGGYNEQFF
TRBV5-1	-	TRBJ2-7	TRBD2	TGCGCCAGCAGCTTCGGGACTAGCGGTTCCTACGAGCAGTACTTC	CASSFGTSGSYEQYF
TRBV2	-	TRBJ1-3	TRBD1	TGTGCCAGCAGTGCCGGGACAGGGGCCGGAAACACCATATATTTT	CASSAGTGAGNTIYF
TRBV2	-	TRBJ2-7	TRBD1	TGTGCCAGCAGGAAGGACAGGGCCCTCTACGAGCAGTACTTC	CASRKDRALYEQYF
TRBV6-1	-	TRBJ1-5	-	TGTGCCAGCAGTCCGCAGGGTGGCTATCAGCCCCAGCATTTT	CASSPQGGYQPQHF
TRBV19	-	TRBJ2-7	-	TGTGCCAGTAGTGAGGGCAGGGGATGGTACGAGCAGTACTTC	CASSEGRGWYEQYF
TRBV7-3	-	TRBJ1-6	-	TGTGCCAGCAGCTTATCAGGGGATTCACCCCTCCACTTT	CASSLSGDSPLHF
TRBV2	-	TRBJ1-1	TRBD1	TGTGCCGGGAATACCGGGACAGGGGCTTTCTTT	CAGNTGTGAFF
TRBV19	-	TRBJ1-2	-	TGTGCCACCCGAACGATCAGGGATGGCTACACCTTC	CATRTIRDGYTF
TRBV5-1	-	TRBJ2-7	-	TGCGCCAGCAGCTTGGGAGCGGCCGAGCAGTACTTC	CASSLGAAEQYF
TRBV5-1	-	TRBJ1-5	TRBD1	TGCGCCAGCAGCCCGGAAACAGGGGTCCAGCCCCAGCATTTT	CASSPETGVQPQHF
TRBV7-9	-	TRBJ1-1	-	TGTGCCTGCCGGGCGGGATTGTTGACTGAAGCTTTCTTT	CACRAGLLTEAFF
TRBV7-8	-	TRBJ2-7	TRBD2	TGTGCCAGCAGCGGCAATAGCGGGATCGGCAACGAGCAGTACTTC	CASSGNSGIGNEQYF
TRBV11-2	-	TRBJ1-2	-	TGTGCCAGCAGCTTAGAAGGGGTCTTCTATGGCTACACCTTC	CASSLEGVFYGYTF
TRBV30	-	TRBJ2-2	-	TGTGCCTGGAATAGTATCAGGGTTCGGCGGATCAGCGGGGAGCTGTTTTTT	CAWNSIRVRRISGELFF
TRBV29-1	-	TRBJ1-1	-	TGCAGCCTAGTATCGGGCACTGAAGCTTTCTTT	CSLVSGTEAFF
TRBV19	-	TRBJ1-3	TRBD1	TGTGCCAGTAGTAGGACAGGCAACTCTGGAAACACCATATATTTT	CASSRTGNSGNTIYF
TRBV6-5	-	TRBJ2-1	TRBD1	TGTGCCAGCAGTTACAGGGGGCTCTCCTACAATGAGCAGTTCTTC	CASSYRGLSYNEQFF
TRBV4-2	-	TRBJ1-1	-	TGTGCCAGCAGCCAAGATCTAAGGAGTGAAGCTTTCTTT	CASSQDLRSEAFF
TRBV14	-	TRBJ2-1	TRBD2	TGTGCCAGCAGCCAAGAAGCGAGCCTAGCGGGAGGAAGGCCGTTCTTC	CASSQEASLAGGRPFF
TRBV29-1	once	TRBJ2-7	TRBD2	TGCAGCGTTGGTGGGACTAGCGGGATGGGTGCGGGCGAGCAGTACTTC	CSVGGTSGMGAGEQYF
TRBV29-1	-	TRBJ1-2	TRBD1	TGCAGCGTTGGGACCGGGACAGGGGGCAACTATGGCTACACCTTC	CSVGTGTGGNYGYTF
TRBV5-8	-	TRBJ1-5	-	TGTGCCAGCAGCTTGGTGGCTGGAGGTGGGAATCAGCCCCAGCATTTT	CASSLVAGGGNQPQHF
TRBV7-2	once	TRBJ1-2	-	TGTGCCAGCAGCTTAGCCCCCGGCAGGGCAGAAGGCTACACCTTC	CASSLAPGRAEGYTF
TRBV7-8	-	TRBJ1-1	TRBD1	TGTGCCAGCACCACCGGGACAGGGAGGTCTGAAGCTTTCTTT	CASTTGTGRSEAFF
TRBV18	-	TRBJ1-2	TRBD1	TGTGCCAGCACCGAGACAGGGGGCTTTGGCTACACCTTC	CASTETGGFGYTF
TRBV10-3	few	TRBJ2-2	TRBD1	TGTGCCACCCTGGACAGGGGGCTAACCGGGGAGCTGTTTTTT	CATLDRGLTGELFF
TRBV7-2	-	TRBJ2-1	-	TGTGCCAGCAGCTTAATCGTCCTTGAGCAGTTCTTC	CASSLIVLEQFF
TRBV7-2	-	TRBJ1-1	TRBD1	TGTGCCAGCAGCCGGGACAGGGGGCGGAACACTGAAGCTTTCTTT	CASSRDRGRNTEAFF
TRBV4-2	-	TRBJ1-2	TRBD1	TGTGCCAGCAGCCCGCCCGGGACAGGAAACTATGGCTACACCTTC	CASSPPGTGNYGYTF
TRBV5-6	-	TRBJ1-3	-	TGTGCCAGCACCCTGGGGACTACTGGAAACACCATATATTTT	CASTLGTTGNTIYF
TRBV11-1	-	TRBJ1-2	-	TGTGCCAGCAGCTTAGCGGGGGGAGTCTATGGCTACACCTTC	CASSLAGGVYGYTF
TRBV9	few	TRBJ1-1	-	TGTGCCAGCAGCGGAACCAGGGGAGAAGCTTTCTTT	CASSGTRGEAFF
TRBV6-5	-	TRBJ1-1	-	TGTGCCAGCAGTTACTCAAGGCCCAGCGGTCAATCTTTCTTT	CASSYSRPSGQSFF
TRBV7-8	-	TRBJ2-2	TRBD2	TGTGCCAGCAGCTTAATTCTAGCGGAGGCCGGGGAGCTGTTTTTT	CASSLILAEAGELFF
TRBV18	-	TRBJ1-1	TRBD1	TGTGCCAGCTCACAAACGGACAGGGCGGGCACTGAAGCTTTCTTT	CASSQTDRAGTEAFF
TRBV10-3	-	TRBJ2-3	-	TGTGCCATCAGGGGACTAGATACGCAGTATTTT	CAIRGLDTQYF
TRBV10-3	-	TRBJ1-5	TRBD1	TGTGCCATCAGTCAGTCGATCGGGGACAGGGGACACCAGCCCCAGCATTTT	CAISQSIGDRGHQPQHF
TRBV27	few	TRBJ2-5	TRBD1	TGTGCCAGCAGTTCCCGGGACAGCAAGAGAAAGGCCCAGTACTTC	CASSSRDSKRKAQYF
TRBV18	-	TRBJ1-5	-	TGTGCCAGCTCGCCTTCTAGCCGCGGCAATCAGCCCCAGCATTTT	CASSPSSRGNQPQHF
TRBV7-9	-	TRBJ1-1	-	TGTGCCAGCAGCTTGGGGCAACAGGGAGAAGCTTTCTTT	CASSLGQQGEAFF
TRBV6-6	-	TRBJ2-5	TRBD1	TGTGCCAGTTGTTCGACAGGGGACGGAGAGACCCAGTACTTC	CASCSTGDGETQYF
TRBV4-3	-	TRBJ2-1	-	TGCGCCAGCAGCCGCGGAGCCCGGAGAAGCTCCTACAATGAGCAGTTCTTC	CASSRGARRSSYNEQFF
TRBV19	-	TRBJ1-2	-	TGTGCCAGTAGTACAGGGTTAGACGGCTACACCTTC	CASSTGLDGYTF
TRBV30	-	TRBJ1-1	TRBD1	TGTGCCTGGAGCGTCGCAGGGGGCAACACTGAAGCTTTCTTT	CAWSVAGGNTEAFF
TRBV4-2	-	TRBJ1-1	TRBD1	TGTGCCAGCAGCCAAGATGACAGGGGGAACACTGAAGCTTTCTTT	CASSQDDRGNTEAFF
TRBV11-2	-	TRBJ2-7	-	TGTGCCAGCAGCCTTGGCGGGACCGGGGGGTACTTC	CASSLGGTGGYF
TRBV2	-	TRBJ2-7	TRBD1	TGTGCCAAGGACAGGGGGCTCGAGCAGTACTTC	CAKDRGLEQYF
TRBV19	-	TRBJ2-3	TRBD2	TGTGCCAGTAGTTTAAACTCCGGGACTAGCGTAGATACGCAGTATTTT	CASSLNSGTSVDTQYF
TRBV18	-	TRBJ1-2	TRBD1	TGTGCCAGCTACCCAACCGGGACAGGGTTTTATGGCTACACCTTC	CASYPTGTGFYGYTF
TRBV29-1	-	TRBJ2-4	-	TGCAGCGTTGCTCACGGAAACATTCAGTACTTC	CSVAHGNIQYF
TRBV27	-	TRBJ2-7	TRBD2	TGTGCCAGCAGTCCGTGGACTAGTCGGAACGAGCAGTACTTC	CASSPWTSRNEQYF
TRBV19	-	TRBJ1-1	TRBD1	TGTGCCAGTACCGGGGACAGCGAAGCTTTCTTT	CASTGDSEAFF
TRBV11-1	-	TRBJ1-6	TRBD1	TGTGCCAGCGCTACAGGGGGCCGTAATTCACCCCTCCACTTT	CASATGGRNSPLHF
TRBV5-6	-	TRBJ1-2	-	TGTGCCAGCAGCGCGTTAGGGGGACCGTCCTATGGCTACACCTTC	CASSALGGPSYGYTF